A single sample is the source of the 2 T cell receptor beta chains below, sequenced in a study of blood T cell dynamics during melanoma immunotherapy. Specified time point: week 3, after first cycle of checkpoint inhibitor. Assay used: immunoSEQ multiplex PCR; TCRdb lists only in-frame clones, some missing. Of about 19,000 clones in the sample, about 85% were seen once. Here the sequenced sample was blood, taken from a patient treated with checkpoint blockade. The receptors here all came from a human donor with melanoma.

V is TRBV28 and J is TRBJ2-7, with TRBD2 matching over 8 bases. The germline V gene encodes CDR1 MDHEN and CDR2 SYDVKM. This CDR3 is built from 15 residues. V trimming: 2 bases; J trimming: 3 bases; junction bases outside the gene matches: 6. The CDR3 region has the DNA TGTGCCAGCAGTTTAATCGGGAGGGCCGGCTACGAGCAGTACTTC. Protein: CASSLIGRAGYEQYF.

The chain links TRBV1 to TRBJ2-3; whether TRBD2, the table's D call, matches the DNA was not checked. TRBV1 is described as a pseudogene. The CDR3 consists of 17 residues. CDR3 DNA sequence: TGCACCAGCAGCCAAGATCTCGGGACTAGCAACACAGATACGCAGTATTTT. It is translated as CTSSQDLGTSNTDTQYF.